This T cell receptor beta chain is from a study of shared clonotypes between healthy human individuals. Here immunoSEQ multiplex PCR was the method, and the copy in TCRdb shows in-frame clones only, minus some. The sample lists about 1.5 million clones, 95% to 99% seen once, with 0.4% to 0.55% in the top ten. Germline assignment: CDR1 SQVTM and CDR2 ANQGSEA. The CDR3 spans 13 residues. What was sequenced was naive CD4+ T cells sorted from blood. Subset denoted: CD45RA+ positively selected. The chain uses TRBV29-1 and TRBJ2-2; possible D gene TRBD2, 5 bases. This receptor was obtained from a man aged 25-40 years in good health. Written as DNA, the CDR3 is TGCAGTAGCGAGGGAGCGAACACCGGGGAGCTGTTTTTT. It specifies CSSEGANTGELFF.